The 18 T cell receptor beta chains in this list originate from one sample, sequenced in a study of radiotherapy plus CTLA-4 blockade in lung cancer. The method was immunoSEQ multiplex PCR; TCRdb's version includes in-frame clones alone and lacks a portion of them. The table lists 50,000 to 75,000 clones, around three quarters of them singletons. Sequenced material: peripheral blood, taken from a patient treated with radiotherapy plus ipilimumab. Receptors were obtained from a human donor with non-small cell lung cancer who had a complete response to radiotherapy plus ipilimumab.

This clone occurred once. This rearrangement joins TRBV29-1 to TRBJ2-7; D is perhaps TRBD1 (7 bases). The germline V gene encodes CDR1 SQVTM and CDR2 ANQGSEA. The ends were cut back, 5 bases at V and 4 bases at J, with 12 bases in the middle. The CDR3 has 12 residues. This CDR3 reads CSVLTGRYEQYF. CDR3 bases: TGCAGCGTTCTGACAGGGAGGTACGAGCAGTACTTC.

V is TRBV7-9 and J is TRBJ2-1, with D possibly being TRBD2 (5 bases). Deletions cut 2 bases from V and 0 bases from J, with 8 bases between. The CDR3 runs to 15 residues. The V gene's germline CDR1 is SEHNR and CDR2 FQNEAQ (reference sequence). The CDR3 nucleotides are TGTGCCAGCAGCTTAACGGGGAGCTCCTACAATGAGCAGTTCTTC. Amino acids: CASSLTGSSYNEQFF.

The V and J genes are TRBV14 and TRBJ1-2; D unresolved. The germline V and J ends were trimmed by 1 base and 1 base, with 4 bases remaining between them. This CDR3 is built from 13 residues. Per the germline V gene, CDR1 is SGHDN and CDR2 is FVKESK. The CDR3 sequence is CASSQGYNYGYTF. As DNA, the CDR3 is TGTGCCAGCAGCCAAGGTTATAACTATGGCTACACCTTC.

The chain is built from TRBV6-1 and TRBJ1-5; D perhaps matches TRBD1 (5 bases). The CDR3 length is 15 residues. V was pared by 6 bases and J by 5 bases, with 17 bases between. From germline, CDR1 is MNHNS and CDR2 SASEGT. CDR3: CASRDPVGRDQPQHF. The CDR3 DNA is TGTGCCAGCAGGGACCCGGTGGGGCGAGATCAGCCCCAGCATTTT.

V and J are TRBV7-8 and TRBJ2-2; 12 bases map to TRBD1. This CDR3 comprises 15 residues. Germline CDR1 reads SGHVS; CDR2 reads FQNEAQ. The J segment lost 5 bases and the V segment lost 5 bases, leaving 3 bases of the junction unmatched. The CDR3 nucleotides read TGTGCCAGCAGCGGGGGACAGGGGGCGACCGGGGAGCTGTTTTTT. It codes for CASSGGQGATGELFF.

The rearrangement uses TRBV10-3 and TRBJ1-1, with 10 positions matching TRBD1. The CDR3 totals 15 residues. CDR1 and CDR2 (germline): ENHRY, SYGVKD. V gave up 10 bases and J gave up 2 bases; unmatched junction bases: 10. The CDR3 loop is CATGAGTGANTEAFF. The CDR3 region has the DNA TGTGCCACGGGTGCGGGGACAGGGGCCAACACTGAAGCTTTCTTT.

CDR3: CASSLGRGTDYEQYF. CDR3 bases: TGTGCCAGCAGCTTAGGTCGGGGGACTGACTACGAGCAGTACTTC. This sequence joins TRBV7-9 and TRBJ2-5; TRBD2 is a possible D gene (6 bases). The DNA matches TRBJ2-7 better at its end, which makes the J call doubtful. This CDR3 contains 15 residues. Germline V gene data show CDR1 as SEHNR and CDR2 as FQNEAQ (reference sequence).

CDR3 sequence reads: CASSQEKAAGSSYEQYF. In DNA, the CDR3 is TGCGCCAGCAGCCAAGAGAAGGCGGCAGGCTCTTCCTACGAGCAGTACTTC. The chain couples TRBV4-1 to TRBJ2-7; D uncertain. Deletions cut 0 bases from V and 1 base from J, with 16 bases between. The length of the CDR3 is 17 residues. CDR1 MGHRA and CDR2 YSYEKL come from the germline V gene.

CDR3 sequence: CASRGGFDPEAFF. The CDR3, as DNA: TGTGCCAGTAGAGGAGGGTTCGACCCTGAAGCTTTCTTT. This rearrangement joins TRBV19 to TRBJ1-1; D gene uncertain. V lost 6 bases, J lost 6 bases, and 14 bases lay in between. CDR3 length: 13 residues. Germline V gene data show CDR1 as LNHDA and CDR2 as SQIVND (reference sequence).

V usage is TRBV4-3 and J usage is TRBJ1-4; D is perhaps TRBD1 (6 bases). Germline V CDR1 and CDR2: LGHNA, YSLEER. This CDR3 has 17 amino acids. V shed 0 bases and J shed 3 bases, with 14 bases lying between them. CDR3 region: CASSQDRHREANEKLFF. Written as DNA, the CDR3 is TGCGCCAGCAGCCAAGACCGCCACAGGGAAGCTAATGAAAAACTGTTTTTT.

The J gene is TRBJ2-7, the V gene TRBV19, with TRBD1 identical over 9 bases. Germline CDR1 and CDR2: LNHDA and SQIVND (reference sequence). V dropped 6 bases and J dropped 0; count of bases not matched to a gene: 6. The CDR3 extends over 15 amino acids. CDR3 loop: CASSYGTGSSYEQYF. The CDR3 nucleotides are TGTGCCAGTAGCTACGGGACAGGGAGCTCCTACGAGCAGTACTTC.

The chain employs TRBV19 and TRBJ2-1; unclear D gene. Germline CDR1 and CDR2: LNHDA and SQIVND (reference sequence). The V and J ends lost 4 bases and 6 bases respectively, with 10 bases between them. The CDR3 spans 13 residues. The CDR3 here is CASSTSASNEQFF. The CDR3 DNA reads TGTGCCAGTAGTACCTCCGCTAGCAATGAGCAGTTCTTC.

J is TRBJ2-2 and V is TRBV2; TRBD2 might be the D (5 bases). The CDR3 is made up of 15 amino acids. In germline, CDR1 is SNHLY, CDR2 FYNNEI. Trimming left V 6 bases short and J 3 bases short, with 14 bases between. The CDR3 spells CASRGRGPDTGELFF. Here the CDR3 DNA reads TGTGCCAGCAGGGGTAGAGGGCCGGACACCGGGGAGCTGTTTTTT.

This clone was seen a few times. The J gene is TRBJ1-1, the V gene TRBV5-1, with 10 bases fitting TRBD1. Looked up from germline, CDR1 is SGHRS and CDR2 is YFSETQ. J lost 5 bases, V lost 4 bases, and 5 bases had no gene match. This CDR3 has 14 residues. CDR3 bases: TGCGCCAGCAGCGCAGACAGGGGGCAGACTGAAGCTTTCTTT. This translates into CASSADRGQTEAFF.

The V and J genes are TRBV30 and TRBJ1-5; D is perhaps TRBD1 (5 bases). The germline V gene encodes CDR1 GTSNPN and CDR2 SVGIG (reference sequence). Deletions cut 0 bases from V and 4 bases from J, with 7 bases between. This CDR3 has 13 residues. The DNA for the CDR3 is TGTGCCTGGAGTGTGGGGGGTAATCAGCCCCAGCATTTT. This gives the protein CAWSVGGNQPQHF.

Points on this clone: Within the sample, other DNA sequences also encode this same CDR3. The chain uses TRBV19 and TRBJ1-1; 7 bases line up with TRBD1. Unmatched junction bases numbered 5, after V lost 6 bases and J lost 1 base. Germline CDR1 LNHDA, CDR2 SQIVND (reference sequence). The CDR3 spans 14 residues. CDR3 protein: CASSPGQRNTEAFF. CDR3 coding DNA: TGTGCCAGTAGCCCGGGACAGCGGAACACTGAAGCTTTCTTT.

V is TRBV7-9 and J is TRBJ2-3; D possibly corresponds to TRBD1 (5 bases). This CDR3 is built from 15 residues. Per germline, CDR1 SEHNR and CDR2 FQNEAQ (reference sequence). V lost 5 bases, J lost 6 bases, and 18 bases lay in between. The CDR3 protein is CASSPRGWSSDTQYF. Here the CDR3 DNA reads TGTGCCAGCAGCCCAAGGGGATGGAGCTCGGATACGCAGTATTTT.

V is TRBV5-1 and J is TRBJ1-1, with TRBD1 matching over 7 bases. Germline CDR1 SGHRS, CDR2 YFSETQ. CDR3 length: 13 residues. Trimming cost V 2 bases and J 8 bases; bases outside gene matches: 6. CDR3 sequence reads: CASSLGLDREAFF. The CDR3 coding sequence is TGCGCCAGCAGCTTAGGCCTGGACAGGGAAGCTTTCTTT.